This T cell receptor beta chain was profiled in a study of Ad26.COV2.S vaccination and SARS-CoV-2 variants. At the level of the study: Ad26.COV2.S shots went into the muscle once or twice, 56 days apart. Study observations and caveats: Whether participants received vaccine or placebo, their non-spike TCR breadth was similar. Overall T cell responses may have been underestimated by the analyses of TCR breadth and depth.

The assay was immunoSEQ multiplex PCR, and TCRdb's table has in-frame clones only and misses some. The data contain 430,000 or so clones, over 75% of them singletons. Treatment described: 15 to 20 received Ad26.COV2.S at low or high dose, single or two shots; 5 received placebo; per-sample allocation not given. Day 63 after the first vaccine or placebo injection was the time point for sampling. The length of the CDR3 is 14 residues. Trimming cost V 10 bases and J 3 bases, with 19 bases left between them. CDR1 MNHNY and CDR2 SVGAGI come from the germline V gene (reference sequence). This clone was detected a few times. What it binds is unknown.

Sequencing used peripheral blood, obtained in a trial of Ad26.COV2.S vaccine versus placebo. This receptor was obtained from a person aged 18-65 years who received the Ad26.COV2.S COVID-19 vaccine or a placebo. This rearrangement joins TRBV6-6 to TRBJ2-7; D is uncertain. This chain's CDR3 is CATSSGPVGYEQYF. The CDR3 DNA reads as TGTGCCACCTCCTCGGGTCCGGTTGGCTACGAGCAGTACTTC.